One sample yielded the 6 T cell receptor beta chains listed below, sequenced in a study of regulatory T cells in long-lasting Graves disease. Building the TCR beta libraries relied on iRepertoire HTBI primers, and CDR3 regions underwent Arm-PCR. TCRdb called the multiplex PCR reads again in MiXCR, with one record for every CDR3 protein. In the table there are hundreds of thousands of distinct CDR3 sequences, around 30% of which are singletons. Time point noted: persistent/refractory GD, antithyroid drugs over 5 years with positive TRAb. Preparation of the TCR library used RNA extracted from PBMCs. The sample in question was peripheral blood mononuclear cells (PBMCs), obtained when the disease was refractory, from a patient treated with antithyroid drugs. Receptors were obtained from a female donor with Graves disease.

V usage is TRBV29-1 and J usage is TRBJ1-1, with D hard to call. Looked up from germline, CDR1 is SQVTM and CDR2 is ANQGSEA. The CDR3 runs to 13 residues. The V gene lost 6 bases and the J gene lost 7 bases, with 18 bases spanning the gap. For the CDR3, the DNA is TGCAGCGTACCCTCCCGGGGTTTCGGTGAAGCTTTCTTT. Translating it yields CSVPSRGFGEAFF.

V is TRBV7-8 and J is TRBJ1-2; D perhaps matches TRBD1 (5 bases). V lost 2 bases and J lost 6, with 10 bases in between. The CDR3 has 13 residues. Germline loops: CDR1 SGHVS, CDR2 FQNEAQ. Here the CDR3 DNA reads TGTGCCAGCAGCTTACTGGGGGGGGATGGCTACACCTTC. Encoded protein: CASSLLGGDGYTF. Variable domain in full (rest from reference TRBV7-8 and TRBJ1-2): GAGVSQSPRYKVAKRGQDVALRCDPISGHVSLFWYQQALGQGPEFLTYFQNEAQLDKSGLPSDRFFAERPEGSVSTLKIQRTQQEDSAVYLCASSLLGGDGYTFGSGTRLTVV.

The sample holds a few counts of this clonotype. V is TRBV29-1 and J is TRBJ2-7; no clear D. The CDR3 totals 12 residues. The germline V gene has CDR1 SQVTM and CDR2 ANQGSEA. Trimming removed 2 bases from V and 7 bases from J, with 12 bases in between. CDR3 loop: CSVEILGGEQYF. The CDR3 nucleotides read TGCAGCGTTGAAATCCTGGGTGGTGAGCAGTACTTC.

The genes are TRBV6-1 and TRBJ1-2; D call uncertain. Looked up from germline, CDR1 is MNHNS and CDR2 is SASEGT. The CDR3 runs to 14 residues. V dropped 1 base and J dropped 4 bases, with 10 bases sitting between them. The CDR3 region has the DNA TGTGCCAGCAGTGAAGGTTTGGAGATCTATGGCTACACCTTC. As protein: CASSEGLEIYGYTF.

This clonotype appeared a single time. The chain recombines TRBV7-9 with TRBJ1-2; D may be TRBD1 (5 bases). CDR3 length: 15 residues. Germline CDR1 is SEHNR and CDR2 is FQNEAQ (reference sequence). Trimming removed 1 base from V and 5 bases from J, with 14 bases in between. The DNA for the CDR3 is TGTGCCAGCAGCTTAGAAGTAGCGGGGGTGTATGGCTACACCTTC. The encoded protein is CASSLEVAGVYGYTF.

The V call is TRBV5-1, the J call TRBJ1-1; the D gene is possibly TRBD1 (6 bases). V was shortened by 4 bases and J by 5 bases, with 15 bases between the two germline ends. Germline CDR1 reads SGHRS; CDR2 reads YFSETQ. This CDR3 region has 14 residues. For the CDR3, the DNA is TGCGCCAGCAGCGACCGACAGGACTATACTGAAGCTTTCTTT. It yields the protein CASSDRQDYTEAFF.